Listed here are 28 T cell receptor beta chains from one sample, sequenced in a study of shared clonotypes between healthy human individuals. The method was immunoSEQ multiplex PCR; TCRdb's version includes in-frame clones alone and lacks a portion of them. Among around 600,000 clones listed, about 98% were seen once. Positive CCR7 selection of CD45RO-negative cells yielded the naive CD8 cells, and terminally differentiated effector memory CD45RA+ cells were excluded. Sequenced material: naive CD8+ T cells sorted from blood. The source of these receptors is a man aged 25 to 40 in good health.

Turning to this clone: The sample contains more than one DNA sequence encoding this CDR3. The rearrangement joins TRBV11-2 to TRBJ2-7; TRBD1 might be the D (5 bases). The V and J ends lost 4 bases and 2 bases respectively, with 6 bases between them. Germline V CDR1 and CDR2: SGHAT, FQNNGV. The CDR3 extends over 12 amino acids. The CDR3 DNA reads as TGTGCCAGCAGCTGGGGCCCCTACGAGCAGTACTTC. Translated: CASSWGPYEQYF.

This chain uses TRBV18 with TRBJ2-5; possibly TRBD1 or TRBD2 for D (5 bases each). The CDR3 runs to 16 residues. Trimming pared 3 bases from V and 2 bases from J, leaving 16 bases between. Looked up from germline, CDR1 is KGHSH and CDR2 is LQKENI. The CDR3 DNA sequence: TGTGCCAGCTCACCCGGCCCCGGGGCAGTTCAAGAGACCCAGTACTTC. It codes for CASSPGPGAVQETQYF.

This clone turned up a few times. The rearrangement uses TRBV7-9 and TRBJ1-2, with a tentative D call TRBD1 (5 bases). V was pared by 4 bases and J by 4 bases, with 13 bases between. Per the germline V gene, CDR1 is SEHNR and CDR2 is FQNEAQ (reference sequence). CDR3 length: 14 residues. The CDR3 DNA reads as TGTGCCAGCAGCTCATCCCGGGACCGCTATGGCTACACCTTC. Translation: CASSSSRDRYGYTF.

The V call is TRBV5-6, the J call TRBJ2-1; D uncertain. The CDR3 spans 15 residues. V lost 2 bases to trimming and J lost 0 bases, with 9 bases between them. Germline CDR1 is SGHDT and CDR2 is YYEEEE. CDR3 DNA: TGTGCCAGCAGCTTAGGTTTGGGCTCCTACAATGAGCAGTTCTTC. It translates to CASSLGLGSYNEQFF.

The genes are TRBV4-1 and TRBJ2-7, with D possibly called TRBD1 or TRBD2 (5 bases each). The CDR3 sequence is 15 residues long. CDR1 is MGHRA, CDR2 YSYEKL, per germline. The V gene lost 2 bases and the J gene lost 4 bases, with 15 bases spanning the gap. In DNA form, the CDR3 reads TGCGCCAGCAGCCAAAACCCCCCGGGGCAATACGAGCAGTACTTC. As protein: CASSQNPPGQYEQYF.

This rearrangement joins TRBV7-9 to TRBJ1-4; D might be TRBD1 (5 bases). From germline, CDR1 is SEHNR and CDR2 FQNEAQ (reference sequence). This CDR3 region has 16 residues. V dropped 4 bases and J dropped 0 bases, with 12 bases sitting between them. CDR3 coding DNA: TGTGCCAGCAGCTCCTCCGGGGCCGCAACTAATGAAAAACTGTTTTTT. This gives the protein CASSSSGAATNEKLFF.

The genes are TRBV10-2 and TRBJ2-1; 8 bases agree with TRBD2. Germline CDR1 reads WSHSY; CDR2 reads SAAADI. The CDR3 is 15 residues long. Trimming removed 0 bases from V and 4 bases from J; junction bases left unmatched: 2. CDR3 sequence: CASSESSGIYNEQFF. In DNA form, the CDR3 reads TGCGCCAGCAGTGAGTCTAGCGGGATATACAATGAGCAGTTCTTC.

The chain couples TRBV6-1 to TRBJ1-1; D not certain. The CDR3 runs 14 residues. CDR1 MNHNS and CDR2 SASEGT come from the germline V gene. V shed 7 bases and J shed 0 bases, with 12 bases lying between them. The CDR3 region has the DNA TGTGCCAGCACCAGCCGGACCATGAACACTGAAGCTTTCTTT. Protein: CASTSRTMNTEAFF.

The chain recombines TRBV7-9 with TRBJ2-7; D gene unclear. The germline V gene has CDR1 SEHNR and CDR2 FQNEAQ (reference sequence). Trimming shortened V by 5 bases and J by 0 bases, and 11 bases separated the two germline ends. There are 14 residues in the CDR3. The CDR3 is CASSEDLSSYEQYF. CDR3 DNA sequence: TGTGCCAGCAGCGAAGACCTTAGCTCCTACGAGCAGTACTTC. The full variable domain, with the rest looked up from reference TRBV7-9 and TRBJ2-7, is DTGVSQNPRHKITKRGQNVTFRCDPISEHNRLYWYRQTLGQGPEFLTYFQNEAQLEKSRLLSDRFSAERPKGSFSTLEIQRTEQGDSAMYLCASSEDLSSYEQYFGPGTRLTVT.

The rearrangement joins TRBV28 to TRBJ2-7; weak D call: TRBD2 (6 bases). The CDR3 consists of 16 residues. V gave up 5 bases and J gave up 1 base, with 18 bases separating them. CDR1 is MDHEN, CDR2 SYDVKM, per germline. Here the CDR3 DNA reads TGTGCCAGCAGTCAACCCCCGGGGGTGTTGTCCTACGAGCAGTACTTC. It yields the protein CASSQPPGVLSYEQYF.

This chain links TRBV6-1 with TRBJ2-1; no firm D call. Trimming pared 4 bases from V and 10 bases from J, leaving 5 bases between. The CDR3 spans 10 residues. CDR1 is MNHNS and CDR2 is SASEGT in the germline V gene. The CDR3, as DNA: TGTGCCAGCAGTGGCACGGAGCAGTTCTTC. This encodes CASSGTEQFF.

This chain joins TRBV27 and TRBJ1-3; D might be TRBD1 (6 bases). Germline V lookup: CDR1 MNHEY, CDR2 SMNVEV (reference sequence). Trimming shortened V by 6 bases and J by 0 bases, and 9 bases separated the two germline ends. The CDR3 totals 14 residues. The CDR3 region is CASRDSNSGNTIYF. The DNA of the CDR3 is TGTGCCAGCAGGGACAGCAACTCTGGAAACACCATATATTTT.

The V call is TRBV5-1, the J call TRBJ1-4; D remains ambiguous. The CDR3 covers 17 residues. Germline V gene lookup returns CDR1 SGHRS and CDR2 YFSETQ. V was shortened by 0 bases and J by 0 bases, with 12 bases between the two germline ends. CDR3 nucleotide sequence: TGCGCCAGCAGCTTGGGTTGGGCGCGAGCAACTAATGAAAAACTGTTTTTT. Translating gives CASSLGWARATNEKLFF.

Comments on this clone: The sample has other DNA sequences that encode this CDR3 too. The CDR3 coding sequence is TGTGCCAGCAGTTTATTTAGCTACAATGAGCAGTTCTTC. Translating it yields CASSLFSYNEQFF. This chain connects TRBV27 to TRBJ2-1; no firm D call. V gave up 1 base and J gave up 3 bases, with 4 bases separating them. The CDR3 loop spans 13 amino acids. CDR1 and CDR2 (germline): MNHEY, SMNVEV (reference sequence).

This sequence joins TRBV10-3 and TRBJ2-7, with 7 nucleotides matching TRBD1. The CDR3 has 17 residues. Germline loops: CDR1 ENHRY, CDR2 SYGVKD. Trimming took 3 bases from V and 3 from J; bases not matched to a gene: 14. As DNA, the CDR3 is TGTGCCATCAGTGACTCACGAACAGGGGTCGGTAACTACGAGCAGTACTTC. This translates into CAISDSRTGVGNYEQYF.

The chain employs TRBV4-1 and TRBJ2-3; no firm D call. The germline V gene encodes CDR1 MGHRA and CDR2 YSYEKL. With 1 base removed from V and 4 bases from J, the gap between germline ends came to 6 bases. CDR3 length: 13 amino acids. CDR3 sequence (DNA): TGCGCCAGCAGCCAAGTGGGCCCAGATACGCAGTATTTT. This gives the protein CASSQVGPDTQYF.

The chain is built from TRBV2 and TRBJ1-1; D gene uncertain. This CDR3 has 13 residues. The germline V gene has CDR1 SNHLY and CDR2 FYNNEI. V lost 10 bases, J lost 6 bases, and 18 bases lay in between. This CDR3 reads CATPEGRAAEAFF. CDR3 nucleotides: TGTGCCACTCCGGAGGGCCGAGCGGCTGAAGCTTTCTTT.

The chain has TRBV19 and TRBJ1-1; D gene uncertain. Germline V gene sequence: CDR1 LNHDA, CDR2 SQIVND (reference sequence). CDR3 length equals 11 residues. V gave up 10 bases and J gave up 5 bases, with 11 bases separating them. The CDR3 spells CAIEGRTEAFF. The DNA for the CDR3 is TGTGCCATCGAAGGTAGAACTGAAGCTTTCTTT.

The chain joins TRBV7-9 to TRBJ1-2; no clear D gene. CDR1 and CDR2 (germline): SEHNR, FQNEAQ (reference sequence). The CDR3 is made up of 15 amino acids. Trimming removed 5 bases at V and 5 bases at J, with 18 bases between. The CDR3 sequence is CASSPWLGTMYGYTF. The CDR3 DNA is TGTGCCAGCAGCCCCTGGCTGGGTACTATGTATGGCTACACCTTC.

The chain joins TRBV2 to TRBJ2-7; D gene ambiguous. The V gene lost 2 bases and the J gene lost 3 bases, with 11 bases spanning the gap. This CDR3 contains 14 residues. The germline gives CDR1 SNHLY, CDR2 FYNNEI. CDR3 amino acids: CASSEQLGYYEQYF. The CDR3 DNA is TGTGCCAGCAGTGAACAGCTGGGCTACTACGAGCAGTACTTC. Complete variable domain (other parts from reference TRBV2 and TRBJ2-7): EPEVTQTPSHQVTQMGQEVILRCVPISNHLYFYWYRQILGQKVEFLVSFYNNEISEKSEIFDDQFSVERPDGSNFTLKIRSTKLEDSAMYFCASSEQLGYYEQYFGPGTRLTVT.

The gene calls are TRBV27 and TRBJ2-1; D remains ambiguous. The CDR3 is 11 residues long. V shed 7 bases and J shed 6 bases, with 7 bases lying between them. Per germline, CDR1 MNHEY and CDR2 SMNVEV (reference sequence). In nucleotides, the CDR3 is TGTGCCAGCACATATTTCAATGAGCAGTTCTTC. Translated, it gives CASTYFNEQFF.

This chain connects TRBV9 to TRBJ2-2; D gene uncertain. The germline CDR1 and CDR2 sequences are SGDLS and YYNGEE. V gave up 4 bases and J gave up 7 bases, with 8 bases separating them. The CDR3 spans 12 residues. CDR3 DNA sequence: TGTGCCAGCAGCACAGAAGGCGGGGAGCTGTTTTTT. Amino acid sequence: CASSTEGGELFF.

V usage is TRBV4-3 and J usage is TRBJ2-7; D might be TRBD2 (6 bases). The V gene lost 1 base and the J gene lost 0 bases, with 13 bases spanning the gap. CDR1 is LGHNA and CDR2 is YSLEER in the germline V gene. The CDR3 has 16 residues. CDR3 loop: CASSQGLGGNSYEQYF. The CDR3 region has the DNA TGCGCCAGCAGCCAAGGACTGGGAGGCAACTCCTACGAGCAGTACTTC.

The chain carries TRBV5-4 and TRBJ1-1; D remains ambiguous. V lost 4 bases to trimming and J lost 3 bases, with 7 bases between them. Germline V gene lookup returns CDR1 SGHNT and CDR2 YYREEE (reference sequence). The CDR3 has 12 amino acids. CDR3 in amino acids: CASSTWDTEAFF. The CDR3 DNA is TGTGCCAGCAGCACCTGGGACACTGAAGCTTTCTTT. The full variable domain, with the rest looked up from reference TRBV5-4 and TRBJ1-1, is ETGVTQSPTHLIKTRGQQVTLRCSSQSGHNTVSWYQQALGQGPQFIFQYYREEENGRGNFPPRFSGLQFPNYSSELNVNALELDDSALYLCASSTWDTEAFFGQGTRLTVV.

The chain is built from TRBV11-2 and TRBJ2-5; 10 bases line up with TRBD1. The CDR3 sequence is 16 residues long. Per the germline V gene, CDR1 is SGHAT and CDR2 is FQNNGV. The ends lost 5 bases at V and 5 bases at J; junction bases unmatched: 11. The CDR3 DNA reads as TGTGCCAGCAGCCAAAGAAGAGGACAGGGGGGGGAGACCCAGTACTTC. Protein: CASSQRRGQGGETQYF.

CDR3 residues: CASSSLDRPPWLFF. The CDR3 DNA is TGTGCCAGCAGTTCCCTGGACAGGCCACCATGGCTGTTTTTT. The chain employs TRBV6-5 and TRBJ2-2; 7 positions agree with TRBD1. The germline gives CDR1 MNHEY, CDR2 SVGAGI. The ends lost 4 bases at V and 13 bases at J; junction bases unmatched: 12. The length of the CDR3 is 14 residues.

J is TRBJ2-7 and V is TRBV5-5, with 8 bases identical to TRBD2. Germline-derived CDR1 and CDR2 are SGHKS and YYEKEE (reference sequence). The CDR3 contains 15 residues. J was trimmed by 3 bases and V by 2 bases; bases with no gene match: 7. The CDR3 region is CASSFSGKNIYEQYF. In DNA, the CDR3 is TGTGCCAGCAGCTTTAGCGGGAAAAACATCTACGAGCAGTACTTC.

The gene calls are TRBV7-9 and TRBJ2-3; maybe TRBD1 (6 bases). The V gene's germline CDR1 is SEHNR and CDR2 FQNEAQ (reference sequence). The CDR3 spans 16 residues. V was cut by 5 bases and J by 2 bases, with 17 bases left in between. The CDR3 DNA reads TGTGCCAGCAGCCATGCAGAGGGGGAATTCACAGATACGCAGTATTTT. This sequence encodes CASSHAEGEFTDTQYF.